Below, one T cell receptor (beta chain) is given with its context. Its antigen is still unknown. Base qualities are not at hand, and no much larger clone is one base apart. Several extremely preterm deliveries, at about 23-28 weeks of gestation, provided the preterm samples. Pregnancies with fetal demise, active maternal HSV infection or known maternal HIV infection were excluded from the study. A FACSAria III cell sorter was used to sort live, Annexin V-negative naive CD8+ T cells (CD3+CD8+CD45RA+CCR7+). Each sample yielded roughly 20,000 to 100,000 sorted naive CD8+ T cells. Preassembled standardized sampling kits were used to collect mixed venous-arterial cord blood. Cord blood was held at room temperature and processed no more than 4 hours after collection. Mononuclear cells were isolated from diluted blood by Ficoll-Paque density gradient centrifugation. Mononuclear cells were cryopreserved in about 10% DMSO with approximately 90% FBS and stored long term at -150°C before sorting. After thawing, cells were stained with Annexin V along with antibodies against CD3, CD8, CCR7 and CD45RA. Genomic DNA was extracted from snap-frozen sorted cell pellets with the DNeasy Blood and Tissue Kit.

The data were taken from a study of naive CD8 T cells in extremely preterm neonates (dated by TCRdb to 2016 to 2017). At the level of the whole study: The study compared the TCRbeta CDR3 repertoires of sorted naive CD8+ T cells among four age groups: extremely preterm neonates, term neonates, young children and adults.

A two-step, bias-controlled multiplex PCR was used to amplify TCRbeta CDR3 regions from genomic DNA. The multiplex PCR used primers specific for every TRBV and TRBJ gene segment. The immunoSEQ Assay was used to generate TCRbeta repertoire data. The authors processed their data as follows. To merge closely related sequences, reads went through filtering and clustering using a relative-frequency ratio and a modified nearest-neighbor algorithm. V, D and J gene assignments for CDR3 sequences followed IMGT annotation. Template counts were corrected for PCR amplification bias and quantified by comparison with synthetic TCR CDR3 analog sequences. Analyses were restricted to unique productive sequences, meaning in-frame CDR3 sequences without stop codons. The immunoSEQ Analyzer software was used to calculate iChao1 richness and clonality, with clonality defined as 1 minus Pielou's evenness. JMP was used for statistical testing, with Student's t-test or a non-parametric test applied depending on Shapiro-Wilk normality results. TCRdb's version of the immuneACCESS table is confined to in-frame rearrangements and falls short of the full clone set. An unresolved V gene accounts for under half of the shortfall where checked; the remainder is of unknown origin. D and trimming were read from the DNA, whereas the V and J calls and clone size are those reported in that table. In all, the sample holds tens of thousands of clones, and about 91% of those were seen once. The ten most abundant clones make up around 0.89% of the sample.

Findings and caveats that apply to the study as a whole: A higher proportion of shared CDR3 nucleotide sequences was found in preterm neonates (2.7%) than in term neonates (0.4%), young children (approximately 0.03%) and adults (approximately 0.01%). Preterm CDR3s were shorter, with fewer N additions and less junctional trimming, and were closer to germline than those of older groups. Prospective longitudinal studies of preterm and term neonates were called for by the authors so that T cell development could be tracked within individuals. Compared with all other age groups, preterm neonates showed significantly lower iChao1 richness (p < 0.05) along with an even clone distribution, indicating a less rich repertoire. As limitations, the authors pointed to a small sample size and variable productive template counts among preterm samples.

CDR1 and CDR2, looked up from the germline V gene, are LGHNA and YSLEER. Clipping removes 1 base from V and 3 bases from J, with 1 as the unmatched junction base count. The CDR3 spans 14 residues, from the cysteine through the phenylalanine. Only the CDR3 DNA is retained, 42 bases long and in frame from the first base. The chain was built from TRBV4-3 and TRBJ2-3; 7 of the junction bases match TRBD1. Input material: naive CD8+ T cells from cord blood. The source is a boy who was born preterm. The CDR3 protein is CASSQVRGTDTQYF. The base sequence is TGCGCCAGCAGCCAAGTCAGGGGGACAGATACGCAGTATTTT.